The clone carrying this TCR beta chain turned up a few times. Its antigen remains unidentified. The data stem from a study of cytomegalovirus exposure and HLA in healthy donors. V was shortened by 1 base and J by 6 bases, with 9 bases between the two germline ends. The CDR3 is 14 amino acids. Germline V lookup: CDR1 SEHNR, CDR2 FQNEAQ (reference sequence). Study results and limitations: Solely CMV serostatus was available to characterize immune exposure. It was confirmed in vitro that a few of the CMV-associated chains were specific for CMV antigens. Later analysis associated a missense DCLRE1C variant with TCR beta V- and J-gene trimming. Per a prior analysis, the majority of TCR beta V segments were productive roughly 90% or roughly 30% of the time.

PCR was performed using 60 Vbeta and 13 Jbeta primers. Sequencing was performed with immunoSEQ multiplex PCR; in TCRdb, only in-frame clones are kept and a portion is missing. The sample carries 91,000 or so clones, roughly 72% recorded once. The clonotype comes from a man aged 25-40 years in good health and CMV-seropositive. The sample was PBMCs. The chain employs TRBV7-9 and TRBJ1-4; D might be TRBD1 (5 bases). DNA for the CDR3: TGTGCCAGCAGCTTAGTCCTCAGGGATGAAAAACTGTTTTTT. It specifies CASSLVLRDEKLFF.